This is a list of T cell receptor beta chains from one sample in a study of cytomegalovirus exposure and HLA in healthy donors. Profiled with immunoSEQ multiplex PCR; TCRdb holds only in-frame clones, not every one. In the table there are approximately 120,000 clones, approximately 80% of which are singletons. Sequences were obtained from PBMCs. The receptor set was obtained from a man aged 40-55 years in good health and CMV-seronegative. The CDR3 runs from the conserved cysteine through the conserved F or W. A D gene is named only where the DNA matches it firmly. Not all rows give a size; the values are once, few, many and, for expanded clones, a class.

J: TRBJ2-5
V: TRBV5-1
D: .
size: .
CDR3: CASSFGSGETQYF
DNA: TGCGCCAGCAGCTTCGGATCGGGTGAGACCCAGTACTTC

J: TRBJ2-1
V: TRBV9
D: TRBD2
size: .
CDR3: CASSASASGGPNEQFF
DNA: TGTGCCAGCAGCGCCTCGGCTAGCGGGGGCCCCAATGAGCAGTTCTTC

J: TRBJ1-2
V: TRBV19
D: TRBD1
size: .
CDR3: CASEVTPGQLNSLYGYTF
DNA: TGTGCCAGCGAAGTTACGCCGGGACAGCTAAACTCTCTTTATGGCTACACCTTC

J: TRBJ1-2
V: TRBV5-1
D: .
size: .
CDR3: CASSLKGDYGYTF
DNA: TGCGCCAGCAGCTTGAAGGGGGACTATGGCTACACCTTC

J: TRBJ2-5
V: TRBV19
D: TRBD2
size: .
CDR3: CASTFGLAGEQETQYF
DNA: TGTGCCAGCACTTTCGGACTAGCGGGGGAACAAGAGACCCAGTACTTC

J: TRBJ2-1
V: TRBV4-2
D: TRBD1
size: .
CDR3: CASSPDRVNEQFF
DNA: TGTGCCAGCAGCCCGGACAGGGTCAATGAGCAGTTCTTC

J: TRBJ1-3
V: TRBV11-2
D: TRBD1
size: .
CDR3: CASSQATGTAGNTIYF
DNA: TGTGCCAGCAGCCAAGCGACAGGGACAGCTGGAAACACCATATATTTT

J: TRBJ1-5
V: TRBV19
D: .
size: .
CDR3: CASTFSQQGWQPQHF
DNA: TGTGCCAGTACTTTTTCCCAACAGGGCTGGCAGCCCCAGCATTTT

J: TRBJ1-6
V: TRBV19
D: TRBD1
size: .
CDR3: CATREPGQGASGSPLHF
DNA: TGTGCCACTAGGGAGCCGGGACAGGGGGCATCAGGTTCACCCCTCCACTTT

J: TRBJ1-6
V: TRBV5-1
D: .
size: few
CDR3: CASSVSGGSDNSPLHF
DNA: TGCGCCAGCAGCGTCTCGGGGGGCTCGGATAATTCACCCCTCCACTTT

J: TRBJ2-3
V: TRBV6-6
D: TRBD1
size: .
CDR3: CASSSTGTGRTDTQYF
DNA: TGTGCCAGCAGCTCCACCGGGACAGGGCGAACAGATACGCAGTATTTT

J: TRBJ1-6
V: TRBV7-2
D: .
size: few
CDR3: CASSINSPLHF
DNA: TGTGCCAGCAGTATAAATTCACCCCTCCACTTT

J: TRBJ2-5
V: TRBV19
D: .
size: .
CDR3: CASSFYGGLETQYF
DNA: TGTGCCAGTAGTTTCTACGGAGGTTTAGAGACCCAGTACTTC

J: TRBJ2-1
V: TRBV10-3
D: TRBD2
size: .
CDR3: CAISESLLAGGYNEQFF
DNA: TGTGCCATCAGTGAGTCCCTACTAGCGGGGGGGTACAATGAGCAGTTCTTC

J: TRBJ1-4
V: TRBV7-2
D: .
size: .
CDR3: CASSSGGSEKLFF
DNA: TGTGCCAGCAGCTCCGGAGGGAGTGAAAAACTGTTTTTT

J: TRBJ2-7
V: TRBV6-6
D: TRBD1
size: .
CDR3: CASSWTGEQYF
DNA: TGTGCCAGCAGCTGGACAGGCGAGCAGTACTTC

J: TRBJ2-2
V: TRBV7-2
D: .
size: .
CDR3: CASSLQGANTGELFF
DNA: TGTGCCAGCAGCTTACAGGGCGCCAACACCGGGGAGCTGTTTTTT

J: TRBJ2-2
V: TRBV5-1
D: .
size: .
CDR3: CASSPAPGNWNTGELFF
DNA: TGCGCCAGCAGCCCGGCTCCGGGGAACTGGAACACCGGGGAGCTGTTTTTT

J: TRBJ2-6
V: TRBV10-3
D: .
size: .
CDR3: CAISEQARGSVAGANVLTF
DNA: TGTGCCATCAGTGAGCAAGCGCGCGGCTCAGTCGCTGGGGCCAACGTCCTGACTTTC

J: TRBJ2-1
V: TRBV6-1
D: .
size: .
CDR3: CASSEKRVDEQFF
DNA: TGTGCCAGCAGTGAAAAGAGGGTGGACGAGCAGTTCTTC

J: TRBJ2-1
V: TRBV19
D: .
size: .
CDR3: CASSTTGLSTQFF
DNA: TGTGCCAGTAGTACCACGGGACTCAGTACGCAGTTCTTC

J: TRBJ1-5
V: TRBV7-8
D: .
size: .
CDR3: CASSLGGGGQEPQHF
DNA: TGTGCCAGCAGCTTAGGAGGCGGGGGGCAAGAGCCCCAGCATTTT

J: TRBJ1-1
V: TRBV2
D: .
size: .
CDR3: CAKGVHTEAFF
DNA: TGTGCCAAAGGAGTCCACACTGAAGCTTTCTTT

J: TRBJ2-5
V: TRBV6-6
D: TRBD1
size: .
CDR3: CASRQGTEETQYF
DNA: TGTGCCAGCAGACAGGGGACAGAAGAGACCCAGTACTTC

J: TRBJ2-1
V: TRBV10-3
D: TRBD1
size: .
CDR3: CAIRSGTEQNYNEQFF
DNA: TGTGCCATCAGATCCGGGACAGAGCAGAATTACAATGAGCAGTTCTTC

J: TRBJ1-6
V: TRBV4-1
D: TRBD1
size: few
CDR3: CASSHDLSRDRNSPLHF
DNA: TGCGCCAGCAGCCATGACCTGTCCCGGGACAGGAATTCACCCCTCCACTTT

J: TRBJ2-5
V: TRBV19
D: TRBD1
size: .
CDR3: CASGQGYGETQYF
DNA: TGTGCCAGCGGACAGGGGTATGGGGAGACCCAGTACTTC

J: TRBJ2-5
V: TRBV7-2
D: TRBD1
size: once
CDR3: CASSLVGRGRETQYF
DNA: TGTGCCAGCAGCTTAGTAGGCAGGGGGCGAGAGACCCAGTACTTC

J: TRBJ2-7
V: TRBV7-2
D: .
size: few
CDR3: CASSLRLSEQYF
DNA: TGTGCCAGCAGCCTGCGACTGTCCGAGCAGTACTTC

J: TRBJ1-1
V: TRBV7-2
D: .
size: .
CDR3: CASSSDGTHGNTEAFF
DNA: TGTGCCAGCAGCTCAGATGGGACACATGGGAACACTGAAGCTTTCTTT

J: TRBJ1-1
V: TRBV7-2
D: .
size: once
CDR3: CASSLRPLNTEAFF
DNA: TGTGCCAGCAGCCTACGCCCGTTAAACACTGAAGCTTTCTTT

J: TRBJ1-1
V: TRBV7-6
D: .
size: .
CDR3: CASSHTPNTEAFF
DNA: TGTGCCAGCAGCCACACCCCCAACACTGAAGCTTTCTTT

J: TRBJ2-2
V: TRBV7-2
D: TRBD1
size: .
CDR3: CASSTPGQGSGELFF
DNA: TGTGCCAGCAGCACACCGGGACAGGGGTCCGGGGAGCTGTTTTTT

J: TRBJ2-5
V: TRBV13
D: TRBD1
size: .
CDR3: CASSFDRVETQYF
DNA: TGTGCCAGCAGCTTCGACAGGGTTGAGACCCAGTACTTC

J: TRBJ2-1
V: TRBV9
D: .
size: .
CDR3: CASSAGTGLLDEQFF
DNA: TGTGCCAGCAGCGCCGGGACTGGGCTTTTGGATGAGCAGTTCTTC

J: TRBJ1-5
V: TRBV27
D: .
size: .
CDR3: CASSGGGAAQPQHF
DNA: TGTGCCAGCAGCGGCGGGGGAGCGGCTCAGCCCCAGCATTTT

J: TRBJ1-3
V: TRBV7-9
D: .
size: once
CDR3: CASSSAGAGNTIYF
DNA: TGTGCCAGCAGCTCTGCGGGCGCCGGAAACACCATATATTTT

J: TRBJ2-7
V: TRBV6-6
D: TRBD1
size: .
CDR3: CASSLDRAEYF
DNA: TGTGCCAGCAGTCTGGACAGGGCGGAGTACTTC

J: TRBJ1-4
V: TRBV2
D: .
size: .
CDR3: CASSEEGQINEKLFF
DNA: TGTGCCAGCAGTGAAGAGGGGCAGATTAATGAAAAACTGTTTTTT

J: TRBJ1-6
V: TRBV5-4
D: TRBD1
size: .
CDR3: CASSLGSGTGDSPLHF
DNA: TGTGCCAGCAGCTTGGGCTCCGGGACAGGCGATTCACCCCTCCACTTT

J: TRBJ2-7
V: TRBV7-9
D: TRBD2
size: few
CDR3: CASSLLAGGTDEQYF
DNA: TGTGCCAGCAGCCTACTCGCGGGGGGGACGGACGAGCAGTACTTC

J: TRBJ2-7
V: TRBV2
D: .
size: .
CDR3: CASSGQAYEQYF
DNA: TGTGCCAGCAGTGGACAGGCCTACGAGCAGTACTTC

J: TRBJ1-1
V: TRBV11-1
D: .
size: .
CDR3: CASSLQGPNTEAFF
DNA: TGTGCCAGCAGCTTACAGGGTCCGAACACTGAAGCTTTCTTT

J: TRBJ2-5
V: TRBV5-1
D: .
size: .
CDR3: CASSLLQGTKEQYF
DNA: TGCGCCAGCAGCTTGCTACAGGGAACGAAGGAGCAGTACTTC

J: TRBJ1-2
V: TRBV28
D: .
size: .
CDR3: CASRYGYTKDYGYTF
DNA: TGTGCCAGCAGGTACGGGTATACTAAGGACTATGGCTACACCTTC

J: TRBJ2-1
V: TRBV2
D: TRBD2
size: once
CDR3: CASSGLAGEEQFF
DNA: TGTGCCAGCAGCGGGCTAGCGGGGGAGGAGCAGTTCTTC

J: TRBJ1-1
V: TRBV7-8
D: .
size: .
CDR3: CASSPRTENTEAFF
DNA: TGTGCCAGCAGCCCCCGGACAGAGAACACTGAAGCTTTCTTT

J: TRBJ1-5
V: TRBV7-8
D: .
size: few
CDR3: CASSSRQDSNQPQHF
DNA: TGTGCCAGCAGCTCAAGACAGGACAGCAATCAGCCCCAGCATTTT

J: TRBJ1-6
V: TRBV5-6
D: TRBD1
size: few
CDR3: CASSAGTGGPYNSPLHF
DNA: TGTGCCAGCAGCGCCGGGACAGGGGGCCCCTATAATTCACCCCTCCACTTT

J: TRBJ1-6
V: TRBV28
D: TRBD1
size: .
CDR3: CASSSPGQGKSPLHF
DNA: TGTGCCAGCAGTTCCCCGGGACAGGGAAAGTCACCCCTCCACTTT